Shown below are 29 T cell receptor beta chains from a single sample sequenced in a study of cytomegalovirus exposure and HLA in healthy donors. Primers: 60 Vbeta forward and 13 Jbeta reverse. Only in-frame clones appear in the TCRdb table, and some are missing; sequencing was by immunoSEQ multiplex PCR. This table has 100,000 to 150,000 clones, about 80% appearing once. Sequencing input: PBMCs. The receptor set was obtained from a middle-aged woman in good health and CMV-seronegative.

This chain joins TRBV7-6 and TRBJ1-1, with unresolved D. V was shortened by 5 bases and J by 3 bases, with 16 bases between the two germline ends. This CDR3 region has 15 residues. The V gene's germline CDR1 is SGHVS and CDR2 FNYEAQ. The CDR3 DNA sequence: TGTGCCAGCAGCGGAAGTAATCGGGGAGACACTGAAGCTTTCTTT. Its protein product is CASSGSNRGDTEAFF.

Remarks on this clone: Distinct nucleotide sequences in the sample also encode this CDR3. V usage is TRBV28 and J usage is TRBJ2-7; TRBD2 matches at 11 bases. This CDR3 region has 13 residues. Per the germline V gene, CDR1 is MDHEN and CDR2 is SYDVKM. The J segment lost 4 bases and the V segment lost 9 bases, leaving 5 bases of the junction unmatched. The CDR3 loop is CASRTSGWYEQYF. For the CDR3, the DNA is TGTGCCAGTAGGACTAGCGGGTGGTACGAGCAGTACTTC.

The chain joins TRBV4-2 to TRBJ2-5, with 10 bases aligning to TRBD2. The CDR3 has 17 residues. V lost 4 bases and J lost 4; bases outside the gene matches: 12. CDR1 LGHNA and CDR2 YNFKEQ come from the germline V gene. CDR3 sequence: CASSLERASGGGETQYF. The DNA for the CDR3 is TGTGCCAGCAGCCTAGAGAGGGCTAGCGGGGGAGGAGAGACCCAGTACTTC.

The chain employs TRBV2 and TRBJ1-3; possible D gene TRBD1, 6 bases. Deletions cut 6 bases from V and 2 bases from J, with 14 bases between. The CDR3 covers 15 residues. CDR1 SNHLY and CDR2 FYNNEI come from the germline V gene. CDR3 DNA sequence: TGTGCCAGCAGGCTCAGGGACATCCCTGGAAACACCATATATTTT. This codes for CASRLRDIPGNTIYF.

The table lists this clone with a few counts. The chain recombines TRBV11-2 with TRBJ2-7; 11 bases fit TRBD2. Germline trimming cut 4 bases from V and 3 bases from J; bases unmatched to any gene: 5. The germline V gene encodes CDR1 SGHAT and CDR2 FQNNGV. This CDR3 region has 15 residues. CDR3 protein: CASSSGLAEFYEQYF. CDR3 DNA: TGTGCCAGCAGCTCGGGACTAGCGGAGTTCTACGAGCAGTACTTC. Together with reference TRBV11-2 and TRBJ2-7, the CDR3 gives the full variable domain: EAGVAQSPRYKIIEKRQSVAFWCNPISGHATLYWYQQILGQGPKLLIQFQNNGVVDDSQLPKDRFSAERLKGVDSTLKIQPAKLEDSAVYLCASSSGLAEFYEQYFGPGTRLTVT.

The J gene is TRBJ2-7, the V gene TRBV27; 10 bases agree with TRBD2. CDR1 and CDR2 (germline): MNHEY, SMNVEV (reference sequence). The CDR3 runs to 15 residues. Germline trimming cut 4 bases from V and 2 bases from J; bases unmatched to any gene: 5. CDR3 protein: CASSWTSGPTYEQYF. In DNA, the CDR3 is TGTGCCAGCAGTTGGACTAGCGGCCCAACCTACGAGCAGTACTTC.

The chain couples TRBV15 to TRBJ1-2; possibly TRBD1 for D (5 bases). The germline V gene encodes CDR1 LNHNV and CDR2 YYDKDF (reference sequence). Trimming stripped 5 bases from V and 7 bases from J, with 11 bases between. The length of the CDR3 is 12 residues. The CDR3 DNA reads TGTGCCACCAGCGCCGGACAAACTGGCTACACCTTC. Its protein product is CATSAGQTGYTF. The complete variable domain, with remaining parts taken from reference TRBV15 and TRBJ1-2, reads DAMVIQNPRYQVTQFGKPVTLSCSQTLNHNVMYWYQQKSSQAPKLLFHYYDKDFNNEADTPDNFQSRRPNTSFCFLDIRSPGLGDTAMYLCATSAGQTGYTFGSGTRLTVV.

This clone was counted a single time. In DNA form, the CDR3 reads TGCAGCGTTGAAGGTCTGGCAGGGGTAGTACAGATAGCTAGTACAGATACGCAGTATTTT. It is translated as CSVEGLAGVVQIASTDTQYF. The chain links TRBV29-1 to TRBJ2-3; tentative D call: TRBD1 (6 bases). CDR1 and CDR2 (germline): SQVTM, ANQGSEA. This CDR3 is 20 amino acids long. V was pared by 1 base and J by 3 bases, with 29 bases between.

This clone was counted many times. The V and J genes are TRBV4-3 and TRBJ1-4; no firm D call. This CDR3 has 15 amino acids. Germline lookup yields CDR1 LGHNA and CDR2 YSLEER. The V and J ends lost 0 bases and 4 bases respectively, with 9 bases between them. In nucleotides, the CDR3 is TGCGCCAGCAGCCAAGAGCGCCGAGATAATGAAAAACTGTTTTTT. Its protein product is CASSQERRDNEKLFF.

This clone was observed a single time. This chain connects TRBV25-1 to TRBJ2-2; 9 bases are shared with TRBD2. The CDR3 is made up of 15 amino acids. CDR1 MGHDK and CDR2 SYGVNS come from the germline V gene. The V segment lost 3 bases and the J segment 7 bases; nucleotides outside the gene matches: 6. In DNA, the CDR3 is TGTGCCAGCAGTGACGCGGGGGGGCCGGTCGGGGAGCTGTTTTTT. This translates into CASSDAGGPVGELFF.

The chain couples TRBV5-6 to TRBJ2-7; TRBD1 aligns across 8 bases. Germline CDR1 SGHDT, CDR2 YYEEEE. CDR3 length equals 13 residues. V trimming: 3 bases; J trimming: 4 bases; junction bases outside the gene matches: 3. CDR3 DNA: TGTGCCAGCAGCTGGGACAGGCGGTACGAGCAGTACTTC. This gives the protein CASSWDRRYEQYF.

The chain joins TRBV6-1 to TRBJ2-7; TRBD1 aligns across 8 bases. The CDR3 covers 16 residues. V dropped 4 bases and J dropped 1; count of bases not matched to a gene: 9. The V gene's germline CDR1 is MNHNS and CDR2 SASEGT. The CDR3 DNA is TGTGCCAGCAGTGCCCTTCAGGGGGCGCGATCCTACGAGCAGTACTTC. It translates to CASSALQGARSYEQYF.

The count of this clone is one. The gene calls are TRBV6-5 and TRBJ2-5, with D perhaps TRBD1 (5 bases). CDR3 size: 16 residues. V shed 0 bases and J shed 4 bases, with 15 bases lying between them. Germline CDR1 is MNHEY and CDR2 is SVGAGI. In DNA, the CDR3 is TGTGCCAGCAGTTACTCCCCTCAGGGTTTTGGAGAGACCCAGTACTTC. Protein: CASSYSPQGFGETQYF.

Details on this clone: Other DNA sequences in this sample translate to the same CDR3. The CDR3, as DNA: TGCAGCGTGAGACAGAACACTGAAGCTTTCTTT. Its translation: CSVRQNTEAFF. This chain joins TRBV29-1 and TRBJ1-1; D is unclear. From germline, CDR1 is SQVTM and CDR2 ANQGSEA. The CDR3 has 11 residues. V was trimmed by 6 bases and J by 1 base, leaving 6 bases between them.

The chain has TRBV4-1 and TRBJ1-2; D call uncertain. Germline V gene lookup returns CDR1 MGHRA and CDR2 YSYEKL. This CDR3 region has 14 residues. Trimming cost V 0 bases and J 2 bases, with 7 bases left between them. The CDR3 DNA reads TGCGCCAGCAGCCAAGAGTATGCGAACTATGGCTACACCTTC. Translation: CASSQEYANYGYTF.

The chain uses TRBV7-6 and TRBJ2-6; D gene uncertain. The CDR3 contains 15 residues. The germline V and J ends were trimmed by 2 bases and 0 bases, with 5 bases remaining between them. Germline CDR1 reads SGHVS; CDR2 reads FNYEAQ. The DNA for the CDR3 is TGTGCCAGCAGCTTAACGAGCTCTGGGGCCAACGTCCTGACTTTC. Its translation is CASSLTSSGANVLTF. Using reference TRBV7-6 and TRBJ2-6 for the parts outside the CDR3, the full variable domain is GAGVSQSPRYKVTKRGQDVALRCDPISGHVSLYWYRQALGQGPEFLTYFNYEAQQDKSGLPNDRFSAERPEGSISTLTIQRTEQRDSAMYRCASSLTSSGANVLTFGAGSRLTVL.

Only one count was recorded for this clone. The chain employs TRBV28 and TRBJ2-4; TRBD1 matches at 7 bases. The CDR3 runs 19 residues. CDR1 and CDR2 (germline): MDHEN, SYDVKM. V was clipped by 2 bases and J by 0 bases; unmatched bases: 13. This CDR3 is CASSLPGRGLIGAKNIQYF. The CDR3, as DNA: TGTGCCAGCAGTTTACCCGGCAGGGGGTTGATCGGAGCCAAAAACATTCAGTACTTC.

Written as DNA, the CDR3 is TGTGCCAGCAGCGTTACTCAGGGGAGCTCCTATAATTCACCCCTCCACTTT. Encoded protein: CASSVTQGSSYNSPLHF. J is TRBJ1-6 and V is TRBV7-2; a weak D match, TRBD1 (6 bases). Looked up from germline, CDR1 is SGHTA and CDR2 is FQGNSA. Trimming cost V 5 bases and J 0 bases, with 14 bases left between them. This CDR3 has 17 residues.

V and J are TRBV6-5 and TRBJ1-2; 11 bases fit TRBD1. V was clipped by 2 bases and J by 4 bases; unmatched bases: 3. Germline V CDR1 and CDR2: MNHEY, SVGAGI. The CDR3 has 15 amino acids. CDR3 in amino acids: CASSYGTGGGYGYTF. Written as DNA, the CDR3 is TGTGCCAGCAGTTACGGGACAGGGGGGGGCTATGGCTACACCTTC.

V gene TRBV7-8 combines with J gene TRBJ1-5; 7 bases are shared with TRBD1. Trimming at V came to 5 bases and at J to 4 bases, leaving 11 bases not matched to a gene. The CDR3 is 16 residues long. Germline V gene lookup returns CDR1 SGHVS and CDR2 FQNEAQ. DNA for the CDR3: TGTGCCAGCAGCCCTGCAGGGGGAAGTGGGAATCAGCCCCAGCATTTT. Translation: CASSPAGGSGNQPQHF.

This sequence joins TRBV7-3 and TRBJ2-5; 12 positions agree with TRBD2. Germline V gene lookup returns CDR1 SGHTA and CDR2 FQGTGA. This CDR3 is 18 amino acids long. V shed 0 bases and J 5 bases; nucleotides not matched to a gene: 10. In nucleotides, the CDR3 is TGTGCCAGCAGCTTAACGCCGGGACTAGCGGGTGATCGGGAGACCCAGTACTTC. This codes for CASSLTPGLAGDRETQYF.

The J gene is TRBJ2-5, the V gene TRBV20-1, with D unclear. Germline CDR1 DFQATT, CDR2 SNEGSKA (reference sequence). V was pared by 1 base and J by 7 bases, with 7 bases between. The CDR3 runs to 11 residues. The CDR3 here is CSARAAGTQYF. In DNA form, the CDR3 reads TGCAGTGCTAGAGCAGCAGGGACCCAGTACTTC.

This chain links TRBV7-2 with TRBJ2-7, with TRBD1 matching over 10 bases. V was pared by 6 bases and J by 4 bases, with 6 bases of the junction left unmatched. Germline-derived CDR1 and CDR2 are SGHTA and FQGNSA. This CDR3 contains 14 residues. The CDR3 DNA reads TGTGCCAGCAGTATCCAGGGACAGGGGTACGAGCAGTACTTC. It is translated as CASSIQGQGYEQYF.

The chain recombines TRBV6-1 with TRBJ1-1, with TRBD1 matching over 9 bases. Germline loops: CDR1 MNHNS, CDR2 SASEGT. The junction had 2 bases not matched to a gene; V was cut back by 3 bases and J by 0 bases. The CDR3 length is 15 residues. CDR3 nucleotides: TGTGCCAGCAGTGAGGACAGGGGCATGAACACTGAAGCTTTCTTT. This encodes CASSEDRGMNTEAFF.

The chain couples TRBV19 to TRBJ1-2; TRBD1 matches at 8 bases. CDR1 and CDR2 (germline): LNHDA, SQIVND (reference sequence). J was trimmed by 7 bases and V by 1 base; bases with no gene match: 5. This CDR3 spans 14 amino acids. The DNA of the CDR3 is TGTGCCAGTAGTATAGTTGGCAGGGGGCTTGGCTACACCTTC. Translated, it gives CASSIVGRGLGYTF.

This clone was seen once. This sequence joins TRBV9 and TRBJ2-3, with 11 bases identical to TRBD2. Germline CDR1 and CDR2: SGDLS and YYNGEE. V dropped 3 bases and J dropped 3; count of bases not matched to a gene: 12. This CDR3 contains 18 residues. DNA of the CDR3: TGTGCCAGCAGCGCGCTTATAGTAGCGGGGGGGCCGACAGATACGCAGTATTTT. Translated, it gives CASSALIVAGGPTDTQYF.

J is TRBJ1-3 and V is TRBV9; tentatively, D is TRBD1 (5 bases). Germline V gene data show CDR1 as SGDLS and CDR2 as YYNGEE. With 0 bases removed from V and 1 base from J, the gap between germline ends came to 8 bases. CDR3 length equals 15 residues. CDR3 loop: CASSVVAGSGNTIYF. For the CDR3, the DNA is TGTGCCAGCAGCGTAGTGGCAGGGTCTGGAAACACCATATATTTT.

The rearrangement joins TRBV7-9 to TRBJ1-2, with D unresolved. V lost 5 bases to trimming and J lost 7 bases, with 8 bases between them. Germline CDR1 SEHNR, CDR2 FQNEAQ (reference sequence). There are 11 residues in the CDR3. The DNA of the CDR3 is TGTGCCAGCAGCGAGACTAGTGGCTACACCTTC. It translates to CASSETSGYTF.

The chain couples TRBV5-1 to TRBJ2-5; D possibly corresponds to TRBD1 (6 bases). CDR3 length equals 14 residues. Trimming cost V 0 bases and J 5 bases, with 11 bases left between them. The germline V gene has CDR1 SGHRS and CDR2 YFSETQ. CDR3 protein: CASSLAGASETQYF. Here the CDR3 DNA reads TGCGCCAGCAGCTTGGCAGGGGCAAGCGAGACCCAGTACTTC.